The present entry profiles one T cell receptor beta chain with its context. Its antigen remains unidentified. Germline lookup yields CDR1 SGDLS and CDR2 YYNGEE. Deletions cut 0 bases from V and 8 bases from J, with 14 bases between. This CDR3 spans 14 amino acids. The PCR had 60 Vbeta and 13 Jbeta primers. This table comes from immunoSEQ multiplex PCR, and its TCRdb copy is limited to in-frame clones, with some not included. Of some 110,000 clones in the sample, approximately 70% were seen once. These data originate in a study of cytomegalovirus exposure and HLA in healthy donors. Points from the study as a whole: Later, an analysis showed that TCR beta chains associated with HLA were more clonally expanded than others that were equally common.

The sequenced sample consisted of PBMCs. This chain connects TRBV9 to TRBJ1-2; no clear D gene. The TCR was taken from a man aged 25 to 45 in good health and CMV-seropositive. The CDR3 loop reads CASSVGFSRVGYTF. The CDR3 DNA follows: TGTGCCAGCAGCGTAGGGTTTTCGCGGGTGGGCTACACCTTC.